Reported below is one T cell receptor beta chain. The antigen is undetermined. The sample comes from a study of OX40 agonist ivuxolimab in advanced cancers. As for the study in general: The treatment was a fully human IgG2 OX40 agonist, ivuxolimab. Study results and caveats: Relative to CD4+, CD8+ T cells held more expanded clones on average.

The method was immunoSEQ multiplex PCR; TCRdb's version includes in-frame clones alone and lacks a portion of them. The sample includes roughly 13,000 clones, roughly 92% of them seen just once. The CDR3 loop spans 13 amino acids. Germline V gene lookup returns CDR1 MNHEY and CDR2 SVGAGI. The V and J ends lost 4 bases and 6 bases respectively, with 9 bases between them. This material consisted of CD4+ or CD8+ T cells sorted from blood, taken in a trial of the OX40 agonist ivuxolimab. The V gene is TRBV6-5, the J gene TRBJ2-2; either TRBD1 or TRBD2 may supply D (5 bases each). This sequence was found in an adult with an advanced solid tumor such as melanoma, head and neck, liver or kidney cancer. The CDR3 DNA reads TGTGCCAGCAGTTGGGGGTCCGCCGGGGAGCTGTTTTTT. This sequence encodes CASSWGSAGELFF.